This T cell receptor (beta chain) was captured in a study of blood T cell repertoires in COVID-19. With 4 bases clipped from V and 9 bases from J, the junction kept 9 bases outside the gene matches. The germline gives CDR1 SGHRS, CDR2 YFSETQ. The CDR3 contains 15 residues. Recovered Cohort 3 donors showed two negative PCRs, clearance, or symptom resolution. In the original processing: Amplification from reference gene primers served as the basis for estimated nucleated cell counts. Produced via immunoSEQ multiplex PCR; TCRdb's table is partial and in-frame only. The DNA was the basis for D and trimming; V, J and clone size are from that table. The sample carries about 330,000 clones, about 90% recorded once.

The V gene is TRBV5-1, the J gene TRBJ2-1, with 11 positions matching TRBD1. This sequence originates from a young woman who had recovered from COVID-19. The sequenced sample was PBMCs or T cells enriched from blood (not recorded which). The CDR3 is CASSNGQGAFSEQFF. Here the CDR3 DNA reads TGCGCCAGCAGCAACGGACAGGGGGCTTTCAGTGAGCAGTTCTTC.